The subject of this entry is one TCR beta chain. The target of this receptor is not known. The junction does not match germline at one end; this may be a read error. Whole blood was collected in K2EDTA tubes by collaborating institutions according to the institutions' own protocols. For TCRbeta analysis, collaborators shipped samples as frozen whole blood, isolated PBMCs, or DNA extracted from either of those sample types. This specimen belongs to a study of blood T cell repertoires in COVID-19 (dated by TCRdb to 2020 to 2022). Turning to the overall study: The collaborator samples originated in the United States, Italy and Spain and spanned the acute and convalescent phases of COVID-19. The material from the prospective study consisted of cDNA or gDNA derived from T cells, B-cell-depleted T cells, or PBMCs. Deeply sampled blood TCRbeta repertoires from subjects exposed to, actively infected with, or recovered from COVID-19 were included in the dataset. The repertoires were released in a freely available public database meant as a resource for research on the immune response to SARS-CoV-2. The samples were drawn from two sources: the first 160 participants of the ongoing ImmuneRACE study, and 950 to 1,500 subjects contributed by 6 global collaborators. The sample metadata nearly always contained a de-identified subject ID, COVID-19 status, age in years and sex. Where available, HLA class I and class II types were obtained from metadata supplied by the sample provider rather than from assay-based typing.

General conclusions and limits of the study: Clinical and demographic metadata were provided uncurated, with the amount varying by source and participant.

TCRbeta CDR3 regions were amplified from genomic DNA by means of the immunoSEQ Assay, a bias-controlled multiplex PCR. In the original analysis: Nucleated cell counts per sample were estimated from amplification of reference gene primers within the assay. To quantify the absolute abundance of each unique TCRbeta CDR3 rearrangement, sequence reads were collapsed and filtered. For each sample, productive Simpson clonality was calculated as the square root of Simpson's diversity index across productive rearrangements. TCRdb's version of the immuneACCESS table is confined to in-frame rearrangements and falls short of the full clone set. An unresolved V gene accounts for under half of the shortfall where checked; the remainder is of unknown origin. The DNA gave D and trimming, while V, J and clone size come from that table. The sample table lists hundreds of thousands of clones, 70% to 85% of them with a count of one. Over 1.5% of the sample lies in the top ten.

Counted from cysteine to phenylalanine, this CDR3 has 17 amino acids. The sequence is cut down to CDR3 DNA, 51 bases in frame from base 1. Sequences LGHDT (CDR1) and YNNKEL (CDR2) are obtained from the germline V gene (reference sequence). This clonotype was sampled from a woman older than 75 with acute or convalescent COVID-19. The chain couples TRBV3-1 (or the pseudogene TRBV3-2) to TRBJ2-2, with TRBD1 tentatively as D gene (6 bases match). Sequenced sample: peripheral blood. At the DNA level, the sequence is TGTGCCAGCAGTCAAGGGACACGCATTATGCACACCGGGGAGCTGTTTTTT. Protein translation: CASSQGTRIMHTGELFF.